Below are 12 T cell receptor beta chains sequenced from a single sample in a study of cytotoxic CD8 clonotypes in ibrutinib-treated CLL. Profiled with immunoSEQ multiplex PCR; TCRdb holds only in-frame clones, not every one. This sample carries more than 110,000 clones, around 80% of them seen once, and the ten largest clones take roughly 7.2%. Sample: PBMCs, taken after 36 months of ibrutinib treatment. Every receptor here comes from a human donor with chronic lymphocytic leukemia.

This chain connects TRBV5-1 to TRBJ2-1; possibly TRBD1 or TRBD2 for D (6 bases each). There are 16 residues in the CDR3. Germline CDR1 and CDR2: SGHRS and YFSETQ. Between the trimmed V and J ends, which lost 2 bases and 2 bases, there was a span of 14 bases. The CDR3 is CASSFWGAATYNEQFF. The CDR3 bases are TGCGCCAGCAGCTTCTGGGGGGCCGCCACCTACAATGAGCAGTTCTTC. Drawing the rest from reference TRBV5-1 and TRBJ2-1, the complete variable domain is KAGVTQTPRYLIKTRGQQVTLSCSPISGHRSVSWYQQTPGQGLQFLFEYFSETQRNKGNFPGRFSGRQFSNSRSEMNVSTLELGDSALYLCASSFWGAATYNEQFFGPGTRLTVL.

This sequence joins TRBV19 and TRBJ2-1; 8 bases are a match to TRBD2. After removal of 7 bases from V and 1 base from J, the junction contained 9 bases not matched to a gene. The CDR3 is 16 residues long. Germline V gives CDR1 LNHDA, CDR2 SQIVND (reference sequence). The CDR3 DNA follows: TGTGCCAGTAACCCCGTAGCGGGAAAGTCCTACAATGAGCAGTTCTTC. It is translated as CASNPVAGKSYNEQFF. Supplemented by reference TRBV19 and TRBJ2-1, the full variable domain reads DGGITQSPKYLFRKEGQNVTLSCEQNLNHDAMYWYRQDPGQGLRLIYYSQIVNDFQKGDIAEGYSVSREKKESFPLTVTSAQKNPTAFYLCASNPVAGKSYNEQFFGPGTRLTVL.

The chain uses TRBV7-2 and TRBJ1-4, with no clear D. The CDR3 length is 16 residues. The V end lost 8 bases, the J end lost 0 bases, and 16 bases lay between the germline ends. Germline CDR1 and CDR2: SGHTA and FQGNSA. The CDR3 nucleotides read TGTGCCAGCCGTTCCCGCATAGATGCAACTAATGAAAAACTGTTTTTT. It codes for CASRSRIDATNEKLFF. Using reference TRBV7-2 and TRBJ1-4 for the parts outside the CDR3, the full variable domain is GAGVSQSPSNKVTEKGKDVELRCDPISGHTALYWYRQSLGQGLEFLIYFQGNSAPDKSGLPSDRFSAERTGGSVSTLTIQRTQQEDSAVYLCASRSRIDATNEKLFFGSGTQLSVL.

CDR3: CASSPGQFYGYTF. The CDR3 DNA reads as TGTGCCAGCTCACCCGGACAGTTCTATGGCTACACCTTC. The V call is TRBV18, the J call TRBJ1-2; tentatively, D is TRBD1 (6 bases). V was cut by 3 bases and J by 4 bases, with 9 bases left in between. CDR3 size: 13 residues. Germline V gives CDR1 KGHSH, CDR2 LQKENI. Full variable domain (outside the CDR3, taken from reference TRBV18 and TRBJ1-2): NAGVMQNPRHLVRRRGQEARLRCSPMKGHSHVYWYRQLPEEGLKFMVYLQKENIIDESGMPKERFSAEFPKEGPSILRIQQVVRGDSAAYFCASSPGQFYGYTFGSGTRLTVV.

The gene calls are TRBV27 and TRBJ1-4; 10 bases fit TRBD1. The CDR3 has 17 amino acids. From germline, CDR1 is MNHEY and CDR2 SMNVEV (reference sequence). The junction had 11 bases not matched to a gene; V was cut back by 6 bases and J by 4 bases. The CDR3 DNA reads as TGTGCCAGCAGGGGACAGGGGCCCATCACTGATAATGAAAAACTGTTTTTT. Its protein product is CASRGQGPITDNEKLFF.

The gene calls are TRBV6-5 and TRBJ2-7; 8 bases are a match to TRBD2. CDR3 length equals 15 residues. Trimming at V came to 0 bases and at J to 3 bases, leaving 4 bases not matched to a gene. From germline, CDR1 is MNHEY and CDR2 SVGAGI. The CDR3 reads CASSYSTGTSYEQYF. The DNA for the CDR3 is TGTGCCAGCAGTTACTCGACCGGGACTAGCTACGAGCAGTACTTC.

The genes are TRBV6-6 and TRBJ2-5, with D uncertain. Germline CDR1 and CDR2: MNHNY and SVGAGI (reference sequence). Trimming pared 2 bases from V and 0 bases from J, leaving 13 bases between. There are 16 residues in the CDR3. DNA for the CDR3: TGTGCCAGCAGTTACGAAGCAGGAGTGTACCAAGAGACCCAGTACTTC. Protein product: CASSYEAGVYQETQYF.

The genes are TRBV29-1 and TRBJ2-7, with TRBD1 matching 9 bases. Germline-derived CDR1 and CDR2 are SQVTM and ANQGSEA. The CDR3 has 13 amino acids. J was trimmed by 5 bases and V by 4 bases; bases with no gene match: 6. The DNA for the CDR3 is TGCAGCGTTGTGGGACAGGGTCGCAACGAGCAGTACTTC. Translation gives CSVVGQGRNEQYF.

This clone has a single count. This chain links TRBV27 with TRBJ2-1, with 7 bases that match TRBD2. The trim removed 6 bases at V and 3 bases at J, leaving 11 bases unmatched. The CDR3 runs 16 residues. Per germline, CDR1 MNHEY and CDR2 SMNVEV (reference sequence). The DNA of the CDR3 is TGTGCCAGCAGCCGACTGGCTAGCGGAGGCTACAATGAGCAGTTCTTC. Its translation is CASSRLASGGYNEQFF.

The CDR3 DNA reads TGTGCCAGCAGCCACCGGGACAGTTACAATGAGCAGTTCTTC. Its protein product is CASSHRDSYNEQFF. The chain links TRBV13 to TRBJ2-1; 7 bases align to TRBD1. CDR1 and CDR2 (germline): PRHDT, FYEKMQ (reference sequence). The CDR3 length is 14 residues. V gave up 5 bases and J gave up 4 bases; unmatched junction bases: 5.

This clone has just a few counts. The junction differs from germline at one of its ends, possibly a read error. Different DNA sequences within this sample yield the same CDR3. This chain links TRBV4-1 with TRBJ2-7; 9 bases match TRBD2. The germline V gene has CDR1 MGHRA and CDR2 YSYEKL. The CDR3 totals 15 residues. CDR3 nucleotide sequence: TGTGCCAGCAGCCAAGAAGCGGGGGGACCTACGAAGCAGTACTTC. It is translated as CASSQEAGGPTKQYF.

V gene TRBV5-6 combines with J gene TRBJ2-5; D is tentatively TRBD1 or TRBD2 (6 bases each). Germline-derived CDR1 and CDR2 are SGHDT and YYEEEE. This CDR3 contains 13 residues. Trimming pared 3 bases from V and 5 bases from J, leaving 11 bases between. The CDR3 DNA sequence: TGTGCCAGCAGCTCCACAGGGAGGGAGACCCAGTACTTC. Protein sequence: CASSSTGRETQYF.